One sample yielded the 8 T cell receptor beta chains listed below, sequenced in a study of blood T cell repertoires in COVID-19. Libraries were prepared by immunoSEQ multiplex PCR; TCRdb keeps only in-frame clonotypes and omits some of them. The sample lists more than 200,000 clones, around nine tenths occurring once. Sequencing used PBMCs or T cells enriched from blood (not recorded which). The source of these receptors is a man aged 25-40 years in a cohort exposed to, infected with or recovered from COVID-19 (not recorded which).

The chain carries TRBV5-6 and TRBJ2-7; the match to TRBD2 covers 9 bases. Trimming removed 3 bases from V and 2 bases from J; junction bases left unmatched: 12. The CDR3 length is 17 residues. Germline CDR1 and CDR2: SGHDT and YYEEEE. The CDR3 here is CASSSTRLAEQPYEQYF. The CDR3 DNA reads TGTGCCAGCAGCTCGACCAGACTAGCGGAGCAACCCTACGAGCAGTACTTC.

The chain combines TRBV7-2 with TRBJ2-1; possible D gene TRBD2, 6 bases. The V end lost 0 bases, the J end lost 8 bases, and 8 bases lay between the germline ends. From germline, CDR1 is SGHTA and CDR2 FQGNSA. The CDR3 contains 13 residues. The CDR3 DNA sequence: TGTGCCAGCAGCTTAGCGGGCGGGGATGAGCAGTTCTTC. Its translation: CASSLAGGDEQFF.

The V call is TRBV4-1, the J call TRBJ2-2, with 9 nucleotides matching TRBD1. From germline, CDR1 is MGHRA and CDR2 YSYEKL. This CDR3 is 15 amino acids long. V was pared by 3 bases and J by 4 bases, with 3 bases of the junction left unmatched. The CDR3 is CASSHPTGGTGELFF. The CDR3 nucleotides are TGCGCCAGCAGCCATCCGACAGGGGGCACCGGGGAGCTGTTTTTT.

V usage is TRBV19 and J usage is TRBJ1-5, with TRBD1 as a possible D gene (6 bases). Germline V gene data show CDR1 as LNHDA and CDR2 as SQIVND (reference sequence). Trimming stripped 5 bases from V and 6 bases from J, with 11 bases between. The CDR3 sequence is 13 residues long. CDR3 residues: CASSQGRPQPQHF. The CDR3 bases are TGTGCCAGTAGTCAGGGGCGCCCTCAGCCCCAGCATTTT. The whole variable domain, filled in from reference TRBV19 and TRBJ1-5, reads DGGITQSPKYLFRKEGQNVTLSCEQNLNHDAMYWYRQDPGQGLRLIYYSQIVNDFQKGDIAEGYSVSREKKESFPLTVTSAQKNPTAFYLCASSQGRPQPQHFGDGTRLSIL.

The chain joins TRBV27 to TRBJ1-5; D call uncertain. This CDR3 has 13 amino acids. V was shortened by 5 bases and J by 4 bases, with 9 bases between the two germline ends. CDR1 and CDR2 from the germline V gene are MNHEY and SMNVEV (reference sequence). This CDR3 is CASSLYMNQPQHF. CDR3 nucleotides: TGTGCCAGCAGTCTCTATATGAATCAGCCCCAGCATTTT.

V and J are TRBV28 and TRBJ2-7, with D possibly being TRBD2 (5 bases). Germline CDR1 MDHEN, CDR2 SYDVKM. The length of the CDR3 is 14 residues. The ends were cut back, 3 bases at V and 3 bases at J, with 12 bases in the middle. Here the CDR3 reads CASSLVTTRYEQYF. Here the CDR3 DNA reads TGTGCCAGCAGTTTGGTGACTACCCGCTACGAGCAGTACTTC.

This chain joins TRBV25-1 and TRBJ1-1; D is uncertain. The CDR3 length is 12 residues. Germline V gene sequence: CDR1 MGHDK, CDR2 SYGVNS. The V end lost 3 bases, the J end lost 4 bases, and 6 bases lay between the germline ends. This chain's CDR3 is CASSDEITEAFF. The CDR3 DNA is TGTGCCAGCAGTGATGAGATCACTGAAGCTTTCTTT.

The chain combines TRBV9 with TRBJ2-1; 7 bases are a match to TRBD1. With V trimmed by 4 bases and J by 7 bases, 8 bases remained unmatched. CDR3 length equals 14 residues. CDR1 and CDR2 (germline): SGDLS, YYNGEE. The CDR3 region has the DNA TGTGCCAGCAGCCCCCAGGGGGAGTATAATGAGCAGTTCTTC. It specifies CASSPQGEYNEQFF.